The next 27 T cell receptor beta chains were all read from a single sample in a study of cytomegalovirus exposure and HLA in healthy donors. Vbeta (60) and Jbeta (13) primers were used in the PCR. The protocol was immunoSEQ multiplex PCR, while the TCRdb copy is restricted to in-frame clones and leaves out a portion. The table has fewer than 300,000 clones, under 90% seen once. Sequenced input: PBMCs. Receptor source: a girl aged 2-15 years in good health and CMV-seronegative.

This clone was counted only a few times. This chain joins TRBV29-1 and TRBJ1-1, with D possibly TRBD1 on 5 matching bases. The V and J ends lost 8 bases and 6 bases respectively, with 16 bases between them. Germline V CDR1 and CDR2: SQVTM, ANQGSEA. The CDR3 covers 12 residues. This CDR3 reads CSPGFLGPEAFF. The CDR3, as DNA: TGCAGCCCAGGGTTCCTAGGCCCTGAAGCTTTCTTT.

This clone was counted a few times. The chain carries TRBV18 and TRBJ1-6; D unclear. The CDR3 runs 15 residues. Germline assignment: CDR1 KGHSH and CDR2 LQKENI. The germline V and J ends were trimmed by 2 bases and 8 bases, with 13 bases remaining between them. CDR3 amino acids: CASSPSAGAYSPLHF. CDR3 nucleotides: TGTGCCAGCTCACCATCGGCGGGCGCTTATTCACCCCTCCACTTT.

The V call is TRBV19, the J call TRBJ1-1, with 7 nucleotides matching TRBD1. This CDR3 spans 12 amino acids. V trimming: 7 bases; J trimming: 5 bases; junction bases outside the gene matches: 4. Germline-derived CDR1 and CDR2 are LNHDA and SQIVND (reference sequence). CDR3 protein: CASKTGWTEAFF. The CDR3 DNA reads as TGTGCCAGTAAGACAGGGTGGACTGAAGCTTTCTTT.

The chain recombines TRBV7-6 with TRBJ1-1, with D possibly being TRBD1 (5 bases). Germline V lookup: CDR1 SGHVS, CDR2 FNYEAQ. V lost 5 bases and J 8 bases, leaving 30 bases between the germline ends. The CDR3 totals 18 residues. CDR3 nucleotides: TGTGCCAGCAGCCCGGCCGGGGGTCGCGGAATACTTCTTTTAGAAGCTTTCTTT. Protein product: CASSPAGGRGILLLEAFF.

The gene calls are TRBV5-4 and TRBJ1-4; D gene ambiguous. CDR1 is SGHNT and CDR2 is YYREEE in the germline V gene (reference sequence). The V and J ends lost 2 bases and 3 bases respectively, with 11 bases between them. The CDR3 is 15 amino acids. The CDR3 DNA reads as TGTGCCAGCAGCTTACAAGAGAGGGCTAATGAAAAACTGTTTTTT. Translated, it gives CASSLQERANEKLFF.

The V gene is TRBV11-2, the J gene TRBJ2-5; 10 bases align to TRBD1. The end of the DNA aligns better with TRBJ2-7, so the J call may be wrong. Germline V lookup: CDR1 SGHAT, CDR2 FQNNGV. This CDR3 region has 15 residues. The CDR3 sequence is CASSQDRGRSYEQYF. In DNA, the CDR3 is TGTGCCAGCAGTCAAGACAGGGGGCGCTCCTACGAGCAGTACTTC.

This clone occurred once. V and J are TRBV9 and TRBJ2-5; 7 nucleotides line up with TRBD1. The germline CDR1 and CDR2 sequences are SGDLS and YYNGEE. This CDR3 is built from 15 residues. Trimming at V came to 6 bases and at J to 5 bases, leaving 13 bases not matched to a gene. CDR3 DNA sequence: TGTGCCAGCACGCCGACAGGGAAGAGGCTGGAGACCCAGTACTTC. Its protein is CASTPTGKRLETQYF.

This chain joins TRBV7-3 and TRBJ2-5; TRBD2 might be the D (6 bases). Trimming shortened V by 2 bases and J by 6 bases, and 19 bases separated the two germline ends. The germline V gene has CDR1 SGHTA and CDR2 FQGTGA. This CDR3 comprises 16 residues. The CDR3, as DNA: TGTGCCAGCAGCTTAGGGGGAGGTAGGGGCGAGAAGACCCAGTACTTC. Translation: CASSLGGGRGEKTQYF.

The chain joins TRBV5-1 to TRBJ2-3, with D hard to call. The CDR3 spans 15 residues. From germline, CDR1 is SGHRS and CDR2 YFSETQ. Trimming left V 4 bases short and J 0 bases short, with 12 bases between. CDR3: CASSPRGSSTDTQYF. The CDR3 DNA reads as TGCGCCAGCAGCCCCCGAGGCAGTAGCACAGATACGCAGTATTTT.

The V and J genes are TRBV6-6 and TRBJ1-5; 7 bases match TRBD1. The CDR3 consists of 15 residues. Germline assignment: CDR1 MNHNY and CDR2 SVGAGI (reference sequence). V shed 2 bases and J 10 bases; nucleotides not matched to a gene: 11. CDR3 sequence (DNA): TGTGCCAGCAGTTACCCGAGACAGGGCAAATTCCCCCAGCATTTT. Translating gives CASSYPRQGKFPQHF.

The rearrangement links TRBV30 to TRBJ2-2; D is possibly TRBD2 (6 bases). There are 14 residues in the CDR3. The germline CDR1 and CDR2 sequences are GTSNPN and SVGIG (reference sequence). The ends were cut back, 2 bases at V and 5 bases at J, with 12 bases in the middle. The DNA for the CDR3 is TGTGCCTGGAGTACCCGGGCGGGGACCGGGGAGCTGTTTTTT. It codes for CAWSTRAGTGELFF.

This clone was counted a single time. The chain couples TRBV10-1 to TRBJ1-1, with 10 bases identical to TRBD1. Germline V lookup: CDR1 WNHNN, CDR2 SYGVQD (reference sequence). This CDR3 has 16 amino acids. V lost 3 bases, J lost 5 bases, and 9 bases stayed unmatched. The CDR3 coding sequence is TGCGCCAGCAGTGAAAGTGAGGGACAGGGGTGGACTGAAGCTTTCTTT. Amino acids: CASSESEGQGWTEAFF.

This clone was detected a few times. The rearrangement joins TRBV7-2 to TRBJ1-5; 9 bases are a match to TRBD1. This CDR3 is built from 13 residues. CDR1 and CDR2 from the germline V gene are SGHTA and FQGNSA. V dropped 5 bases and J dropped 9; count of bases not matched to a gene: 5. CDR3 DNA: TGTGCCAGCAGCGCCAACAGGGGGCTGCCCCAGCATTTT. This encodes CASSANRGLPQHF.

This chain uses TRBV4-1 with TRBJ2-3; maybe TRBD2 (5 bases). The CDR3 spans 15 residues. CDR1 MGHRA and CDR2 YSYEKL come from the germline V gene. Trimming removed 8 bases at V and 4 bases at J, with 19 bases between. CDR3 nucleotides: TGCGCCAGCCGACCGGGTGTGTGGGGAGCAGATACGCAGTATTTT. Translating gives CASRPGVWGADTQYF.

The chain couples TRBV19 to TRBJ2-6, with D possibly TRBD2 on 5 matching bases. The CDR3 runs 16 residues. The V end was cut by 5 bases, the J end by 3 bases, with 14 bases between. From germline, CDR1 is LNHDA and CDR2 SQIVND (reference sequence). The CDR3, as DNA: TGTGCCAGTAGTGTAACCGGGGTTGGTGGGGCCAACGTCCTGACTTTC. Translated, it gives CASSVTGVGGANVLTF.

This rearrangement joins TRBV6-1 to TRBJ1-5; D might be TRBD1 (5 bases). The ends were cut back, 2 bases at V and 5 bases at J, with 19 bases in the middle. The CDR3 extends over 17 amino acids. Looked up from germline, CDR1 is MNHNS and CDR2 is SASEGT. DNA of the CDR3: TGTGCCAGCAGTGAAAGTGTTTGGGGGGAATTTTATCAGCCCCAGCATTTT. Its translation: CASSESVWGEFYQPQHF.

This sequence joins TRBV11-2 and TRBJ1-5; D unclear. This CDR3 is built from 14 residues. Trimming cost V 1 base and J 9 bases, with 13 bases left between them. From germline, CDR1 is SGHAT and CDR2 FQNNGV. CDR3 residues: CASSLGLVGGPQHF. CDR3 bases: TGTGCCAGCAGCTTAGGATTGGTCGGAGGGCCCCAGCATTTT. Based on the CDR3 plus reference TRBV11-2 and TRBJ1-5, the full variable domain is EAGVAQSPRYKIIEKRQSVAFWCNPISGHATLYWYQQILGQGPKLLIQFQNNGVVDDSQLPKDRFSAERLKGVDSTLKIQPAKLEDSAVYLCASSLGLVGGPQHFGDGTRLSIL.

The chain uses TRBV9 and TRBJ2-5; the match to TRBD2 covers 12 bases. Germline V gene sequence: CDR1 SGDLS, CDR2 YYNGEE. With 4 bases clipped from V and 2 bases from J, the junction kept 3 bases outside the gene matches. The CDR3 sequence is 15 residues long. The CDR3 spells CASSPGTSGQETQYF. CDR3 coding DNA: TGTGCCAGCAGCCCAGGGACTAGCGGGCAAGAGACCCAGTACTTC.

J is TRBJ2-3 and V is TRBV5-1, with D possibly being TRBD2 (5 bases). V was clipped by 0 bases and J by 6 bases, with 20 bases between them. Germline V gives CDR1 SGHRS, CDR2 YFSETQ. The CDR3 length is 17 residues. DNA of the CDR3: TGCGCCAGCAGCTTGGGACCCCTGGTCCTACCGGGGGATACGCAGTATTTT. Protein sequence: CASSLGPLVLPGDTQYF.

The chain links TRBV18 to TRBJ2-1; D is possibly TRBD1 (6 bases). V was trimmed by 0 bases and J by 4 bases, leaving 10 bases between them. The CDR3 runs 15 residues. Looked up from germline, CDR1 is KGHSH and CDR2 is LQKENI. CDR3 DNA: TGTGCCAGCTCACCACCAAACAGGGCTTACAATGAGCAGTTCTTC. It yields the protein CASSPPNRAYNEQFF. Full variable domain (outside the CDR3, taken from reference TRBV18 and TRBJ2-1): NAGVMQNPRHLVRRRGQEARLRCSPMKGHSHVYWYRQLPEEGLKFMVYLQKENIIDESGMPKERFSAEFPKEGPSILRIQQVVRGDSAAYFCASSPPNRAYNEQFFGPGTRLTVL.

The chain recombines TRBV6-5 with TRBJ1-2, with TRBD1 as a possible D gene (5 bases). V shed 5 bases and J shed 4 bases, with 11 bases lying between them. The CDR3 has 13 amino acids. Per germline, CDR1 MNHEY and CDR2 SVGAGI. CDR3: CASSADRVYGYTF. CDR3 bases: TGTGCCAGCAGTGCTGACAGAGTCTATGGCTACACCTTC.

On this clone itself: The same CDR3 also results from other DNA sequences found in this sample. The CDR3 DNA follows: TGTGCCAGCAGCGTAGAGGCGGGCTCCTACAATGAGCAGTTCTTC. Translation gives CASSVEAGSYNEQFF. This sequence joins TRBV9 and TRBJ2-1; D might be TRBD2 (5 bases). Germline V CDR1 and CDR2: SGDLS, YYNGEE. V dropped 0 bases and J dropped 0 bases, with 7 bases sitting between them. This CDR3 has 15 residues.

This chain joins TRBV25-1 and TRBJ2-5, with TRBD2 identical over 7 bases. Trimming at V came to 1 base and at J to 3 bases, leaving 11 bases not matched to a gene. The CDR3 contains 17 residues. Germline CDR1 reads MGHDK; CDR2 reads SYGVNS. The CDR3 reads CASSEFGARLAEETQYF. The CDR3 DNA follows: TGTGCCAGCAGTGAATTCGGGGCCCGGCTAGCGGAAGAGACCCAGTACTTC.

V gene TRBV27 combines with J gene TRBJ2-7, with D perhaps TRBD2 (7 bases). CDR1 is MNHEY, CDR2 SMNVEV, per germline (reference sequence). Trimming took 8 bases from V and 3 from J, leaving 20 bases between them. The CDR3 totals 15 residues. CDR3 residues: CASCPASGGLYEQYF. CDR3 nucleotides: TGTGCCAGCTGCCCTGCCTCCGGGGGGCTCTACGAGCAGTACTTC.

This clone was counted between two and nine times. The gene calls are TRBV10-3 and TRBJ2-2, with D uncertain. CDR1 is ENHRY, CDR2 SYGVKD, per germline. V gave up 10 bases and J gave up 7 bases, with 10 bases separating them. The CDR3 has 11 residues. The CDR3 sequence: CATLRDGELFF. The CDR3 coding sequence is TGTGCCACCCTGAGAGACGGGGAGCTGTTTTTT.

The chain links TRBV2 to TRBJ1-1; maybe TRBD1 (6 bases). The CDR3 sequence is 13 residues long. V dropped 5 bases and J dropped 11 bases, with 18 bases sitting between them. Germline assignment: CDR1 SNHLY and CDR2 FYNNEI. The CDR3 sequence: CASSTSGQTLAFF. The CDR3 coding sequence is TGTGCCAGCAGTACTTCCGGACAGACGCTCGCTTTCTTT.

J is TRBJ1-2 and V is TRBV18, with 7 bases fitting TRBD1. Germline V CDR1 and CDR2: KGHSH, LQKENI. The CDR3 spans 12 residues. The J segment lost 8 bases and the V segment lost 7 bases, leaving 7 bases of the junction unmatched. In nucleotides, the CDR3 is TGTGCCAGCTTTGGGACAGCCTTCGGCTACACCTTC. Translation gives CASFGTAFGYTF.